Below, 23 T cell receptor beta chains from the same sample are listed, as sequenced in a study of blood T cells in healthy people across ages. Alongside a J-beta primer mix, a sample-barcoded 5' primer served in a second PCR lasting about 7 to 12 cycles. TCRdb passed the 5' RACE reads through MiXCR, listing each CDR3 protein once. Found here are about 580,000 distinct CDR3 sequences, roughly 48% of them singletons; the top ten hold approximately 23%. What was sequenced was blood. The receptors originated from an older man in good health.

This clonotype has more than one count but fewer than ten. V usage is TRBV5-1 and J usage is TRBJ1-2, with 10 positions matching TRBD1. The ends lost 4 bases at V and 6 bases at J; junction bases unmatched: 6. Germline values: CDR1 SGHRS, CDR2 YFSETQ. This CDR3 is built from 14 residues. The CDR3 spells CASSPRDRGDGYTF. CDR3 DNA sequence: TGCGCCAGCAGCCCCCGGGACAGGGGCGATGGCTACACCTTC.

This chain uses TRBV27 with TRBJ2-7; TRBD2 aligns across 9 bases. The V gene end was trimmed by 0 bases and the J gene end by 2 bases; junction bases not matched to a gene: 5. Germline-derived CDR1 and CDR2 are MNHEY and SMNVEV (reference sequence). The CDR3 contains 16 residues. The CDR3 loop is CASSLSFAGGPYEQYF. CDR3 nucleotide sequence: TGTGCCAGCAGTTTATCGTTTGCGGGGGGGCCCTACGAGCAGTACTTC.

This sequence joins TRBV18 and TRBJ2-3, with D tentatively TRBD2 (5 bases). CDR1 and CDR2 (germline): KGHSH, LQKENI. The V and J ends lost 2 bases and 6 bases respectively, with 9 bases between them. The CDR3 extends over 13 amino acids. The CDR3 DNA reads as TGTGCCAGCTCACCAGTGACGGGGGATACGCAGTATTTT. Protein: CASSPVTGDTQYF.

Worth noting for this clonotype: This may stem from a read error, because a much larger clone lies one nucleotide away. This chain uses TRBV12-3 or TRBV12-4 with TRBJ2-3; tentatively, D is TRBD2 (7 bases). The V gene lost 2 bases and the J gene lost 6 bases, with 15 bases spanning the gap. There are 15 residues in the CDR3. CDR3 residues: CASSLLRGGGDTQYF. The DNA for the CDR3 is TGTGCCAGCAGTTTACTGAGGGGGGGAGGGGATACGCAGTATTTT.

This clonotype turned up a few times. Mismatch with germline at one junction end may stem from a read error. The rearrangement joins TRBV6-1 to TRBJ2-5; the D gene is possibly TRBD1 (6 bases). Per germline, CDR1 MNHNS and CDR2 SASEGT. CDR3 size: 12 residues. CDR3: CASSQGQGTQYF. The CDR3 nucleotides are TGTGCCAGTTCACAGGGCCAAGGGACCCAGTACTTC.

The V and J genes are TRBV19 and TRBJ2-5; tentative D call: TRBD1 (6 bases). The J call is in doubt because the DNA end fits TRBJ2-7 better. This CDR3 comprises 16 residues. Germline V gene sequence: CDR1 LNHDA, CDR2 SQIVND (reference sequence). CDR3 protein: CASSISEGQKIYEQYF. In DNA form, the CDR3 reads TGTGCCAGTAGTATTTCTGAAGGACAGAAAATCTACGAGCAGTACTTC.

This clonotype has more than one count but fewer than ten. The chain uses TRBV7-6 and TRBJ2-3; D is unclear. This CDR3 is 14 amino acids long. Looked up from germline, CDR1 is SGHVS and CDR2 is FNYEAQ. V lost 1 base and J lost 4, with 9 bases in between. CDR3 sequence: CASSLGHASDTQYF. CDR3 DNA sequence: TGTGCCAGCAGCTTAGGGCACGCCTCAGATACGCAGTATTTT.

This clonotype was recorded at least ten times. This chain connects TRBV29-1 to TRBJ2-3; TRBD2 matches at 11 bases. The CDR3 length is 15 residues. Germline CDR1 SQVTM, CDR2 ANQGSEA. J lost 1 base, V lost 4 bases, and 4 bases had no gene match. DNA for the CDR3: TGCAGCGTTGCCGGGACTAGCGGTCGCACAGATACGCAGTATTTT. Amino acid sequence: CSVAGTSGRTDTQYF.

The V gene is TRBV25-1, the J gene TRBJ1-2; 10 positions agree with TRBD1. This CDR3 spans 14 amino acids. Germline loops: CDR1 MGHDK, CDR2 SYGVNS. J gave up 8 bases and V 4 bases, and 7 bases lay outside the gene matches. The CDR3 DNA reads TGTGCCAGCAGTGCCCGGACAGGGGGACACGGCTACACCTTC. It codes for CASSARTGGHGYTF.

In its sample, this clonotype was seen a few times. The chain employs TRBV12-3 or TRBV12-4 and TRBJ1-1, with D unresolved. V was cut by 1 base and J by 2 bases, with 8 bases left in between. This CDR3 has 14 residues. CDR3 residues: CASSLGYTNTEAFF. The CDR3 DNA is TGTGCCAGCAGTTTAGGCTACACCAACACTGAAGCTTTCTTT.

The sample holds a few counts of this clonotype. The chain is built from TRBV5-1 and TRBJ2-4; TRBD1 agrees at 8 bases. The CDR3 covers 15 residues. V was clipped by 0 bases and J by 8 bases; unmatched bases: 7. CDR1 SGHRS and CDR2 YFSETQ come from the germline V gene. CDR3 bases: TGCGCCAGCAGCTTGGCCGCGACAGGGGTAGACATTCAGTACTTC. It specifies CASSLAATGVDIQYF.

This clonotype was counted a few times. Written as DNA, the CDR3 is TGCAGTGCAAAGGAGGCCAGGGGCCAAGAGACCCAGTACTTC. Its translation is CSAKEARGQETQYF. The rearrangement joins TRBV20-1 to TRBJ2-5, with D perhaps TRBD1 (6 bases). CDR3 size: 14 residues. Germline V lookup: CDR1 DFQATT, CDR2 SNEGSKA (reference sequence). V was pared by 6 bases and J by 1 base, with 15 bases between.

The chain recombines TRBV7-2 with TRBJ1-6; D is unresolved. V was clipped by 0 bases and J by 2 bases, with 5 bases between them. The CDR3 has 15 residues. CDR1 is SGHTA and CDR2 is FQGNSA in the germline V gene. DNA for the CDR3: TGTGCCAGCAGCTTAGCGCGCACCTATAATTCACCCCTCCACTTT. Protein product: CASSLARTYNSPLHF.

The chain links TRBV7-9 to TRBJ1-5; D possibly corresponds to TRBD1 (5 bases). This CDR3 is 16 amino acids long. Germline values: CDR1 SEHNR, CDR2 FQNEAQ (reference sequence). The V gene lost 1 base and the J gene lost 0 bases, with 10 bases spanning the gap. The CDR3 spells CASSLEAGISNQPQHF. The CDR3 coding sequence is TGTGCCAGCAGCTTAGAGGCAGGGATTAGCAATCAGCCCCAGCATTTT.

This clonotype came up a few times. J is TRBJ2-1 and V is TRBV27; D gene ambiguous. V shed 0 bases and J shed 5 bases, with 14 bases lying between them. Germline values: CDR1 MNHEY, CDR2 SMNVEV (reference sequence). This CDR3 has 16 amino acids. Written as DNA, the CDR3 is TGTGCCAGCAGTTTATCCCAGGCCTATCCCAACAATGAGCAGTTCTTC. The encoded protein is CASSLSQAYPNNEQFF.

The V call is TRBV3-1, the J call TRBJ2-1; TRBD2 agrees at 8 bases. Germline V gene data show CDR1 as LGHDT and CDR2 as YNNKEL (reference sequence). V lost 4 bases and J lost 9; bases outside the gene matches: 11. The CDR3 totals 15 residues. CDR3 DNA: TGTGCCAGCAGCCCTAGAGCGGGAGTAAGAAGTGAGCAGTTCTTC. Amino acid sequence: CASSPRAGVRSEQFF.

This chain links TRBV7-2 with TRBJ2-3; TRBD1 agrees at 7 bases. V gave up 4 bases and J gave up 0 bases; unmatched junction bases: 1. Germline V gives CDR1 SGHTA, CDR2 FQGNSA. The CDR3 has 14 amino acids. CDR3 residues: CASSSGQSTDTQYF. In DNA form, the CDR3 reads TGTGCCAGCAGCTCGGGACAGAGCACAGATACGCAGTATTTT.

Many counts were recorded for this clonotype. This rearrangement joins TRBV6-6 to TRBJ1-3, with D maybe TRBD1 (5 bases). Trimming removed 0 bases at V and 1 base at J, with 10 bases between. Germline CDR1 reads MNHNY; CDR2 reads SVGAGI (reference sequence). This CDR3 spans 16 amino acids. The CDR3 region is CASSYSRDSSGNTIYF. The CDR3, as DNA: TGTGCCAGCAGTTACTCGAGGGACTCATCTGGAAACACCATATATTTT.

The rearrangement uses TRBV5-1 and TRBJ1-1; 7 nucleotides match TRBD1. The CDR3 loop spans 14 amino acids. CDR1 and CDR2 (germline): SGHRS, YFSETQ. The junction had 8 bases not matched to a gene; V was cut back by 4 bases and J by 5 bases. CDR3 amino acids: CASSPTGRKTEAFF. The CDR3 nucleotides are TGCGCCAGCAGCCCGACAGGGCGGAAGACTGAAGCTTTCTTT. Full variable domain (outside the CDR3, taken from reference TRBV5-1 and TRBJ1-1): KAGVTQTPRYLIKTRGQQVTLSCSPISGHRSVSWYQQTPGQGLQFLFEYFSETQRNKGNFPGRFSGRQFSNSRSEMNVSTLELGDSALYLCASSPTGRKTEAFFGQGTRLTVV.

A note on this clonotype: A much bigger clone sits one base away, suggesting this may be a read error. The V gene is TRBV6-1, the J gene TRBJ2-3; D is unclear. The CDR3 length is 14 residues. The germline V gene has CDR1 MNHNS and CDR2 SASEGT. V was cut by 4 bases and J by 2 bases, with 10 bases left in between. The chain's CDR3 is CASSVGFHTDTQYF. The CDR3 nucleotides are TGTGCCAGCAGTGTAGGCTTCCACACAGATACGCAGTATTTT.

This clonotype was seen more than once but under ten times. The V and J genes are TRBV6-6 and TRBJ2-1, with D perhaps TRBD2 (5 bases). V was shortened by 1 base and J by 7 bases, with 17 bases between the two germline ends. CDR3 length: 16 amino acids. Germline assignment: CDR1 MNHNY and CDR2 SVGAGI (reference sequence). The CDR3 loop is CASSYFGGLRLNEQFF. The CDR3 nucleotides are TGTGCCAGCAGTTACTTTGGAGGTCTAAGGCTTAATGAGCAGTTCTTC.

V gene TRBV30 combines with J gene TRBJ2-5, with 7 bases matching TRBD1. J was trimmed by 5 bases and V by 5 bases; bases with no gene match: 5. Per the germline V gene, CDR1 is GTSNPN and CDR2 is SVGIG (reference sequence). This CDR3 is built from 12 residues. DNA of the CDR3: TGTGCCTGGGACAGGGCGGAGGAGACCCAGTACTTC. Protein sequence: CAWDRAEETQYF.

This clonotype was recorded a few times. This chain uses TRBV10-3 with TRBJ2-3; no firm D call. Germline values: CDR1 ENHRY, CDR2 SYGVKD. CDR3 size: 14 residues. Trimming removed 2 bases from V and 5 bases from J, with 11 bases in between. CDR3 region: CAISETWTGDTQYF. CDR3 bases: TGTGCCATCAGTGAGACCTGGACGGGAGATACGCAGTATTTT.